The sequence of this T cell receptor (beta chain) was determined in a study of T cell repertoires in cytomegalovirus infection. Overall study context: In public TCR beta signatures, there were indications of both CMV infection and matching HLA type. Study outcomes and limitations: The response measured ex vivo was dominated by TCR beta clonotypes (HLA-C-restricted and CMV-specific). Summed public TCR beta family frequency identified CMV carriers bearing the relevant HLA.

The ends lost 4 bases at V and 1 base at J; junction bases unmatched: 12. The CDR3 is made up of 19 amino acids. CDR1 is SGHTA and CDR2 is FQGNSA in the germline V gene. TCRdb processed the reads anew with MiXCR; each CDR3 protein has one entry. The table lists 510,000 or so distinct CDR3 sequences, around 27% of them singletons. As concerns this clonotype: What it binds is not known.

The sequence was obtained from a human donor in good health (CMV status not recorded). Some clones in this sample may be carry-over from other donors' samples. This chain links TRBV7-2 with TRBJ2-1; 11 positions match TRBD2. Sequences were obtained from PBMCs. The CDR3 protein is CASSSPTSGRSESYNEQFF. In DNA form, the CDR3 reads TGTGCCAGCAGCTCCCCAACTAGCGGGAGAAGTGAATCCTACAATGAGCAGTTCTTC.